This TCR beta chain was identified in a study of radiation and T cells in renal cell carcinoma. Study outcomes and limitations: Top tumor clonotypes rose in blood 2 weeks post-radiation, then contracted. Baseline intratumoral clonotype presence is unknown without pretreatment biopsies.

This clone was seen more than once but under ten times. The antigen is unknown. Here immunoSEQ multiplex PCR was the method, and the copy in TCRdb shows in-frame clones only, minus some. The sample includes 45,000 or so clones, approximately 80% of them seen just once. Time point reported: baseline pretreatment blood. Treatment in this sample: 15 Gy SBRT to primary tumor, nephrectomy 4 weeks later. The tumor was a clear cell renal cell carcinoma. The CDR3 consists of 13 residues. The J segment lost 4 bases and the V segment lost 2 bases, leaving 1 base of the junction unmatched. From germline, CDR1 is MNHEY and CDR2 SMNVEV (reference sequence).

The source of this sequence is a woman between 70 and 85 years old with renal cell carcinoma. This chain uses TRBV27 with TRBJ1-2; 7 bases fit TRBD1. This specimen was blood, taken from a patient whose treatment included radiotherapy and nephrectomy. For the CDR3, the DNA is TGTGCCAGCAGTTTAGGGACAGCCTATGGCTACACCTTC. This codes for CASSLGTAYGYTF.